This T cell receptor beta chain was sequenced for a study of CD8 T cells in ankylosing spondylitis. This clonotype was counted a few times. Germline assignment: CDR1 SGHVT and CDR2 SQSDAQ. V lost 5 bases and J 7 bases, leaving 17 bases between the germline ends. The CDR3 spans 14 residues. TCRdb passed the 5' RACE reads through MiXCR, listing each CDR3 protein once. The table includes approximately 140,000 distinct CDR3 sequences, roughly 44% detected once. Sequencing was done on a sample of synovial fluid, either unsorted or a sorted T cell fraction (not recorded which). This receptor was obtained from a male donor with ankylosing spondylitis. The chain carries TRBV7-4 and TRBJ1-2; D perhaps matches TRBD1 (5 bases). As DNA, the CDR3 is TGTGCCAGCAGCATCGGGGGTCCCCCCTCTGGCTACACCTTC. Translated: CASSIGGPPSGYTF.